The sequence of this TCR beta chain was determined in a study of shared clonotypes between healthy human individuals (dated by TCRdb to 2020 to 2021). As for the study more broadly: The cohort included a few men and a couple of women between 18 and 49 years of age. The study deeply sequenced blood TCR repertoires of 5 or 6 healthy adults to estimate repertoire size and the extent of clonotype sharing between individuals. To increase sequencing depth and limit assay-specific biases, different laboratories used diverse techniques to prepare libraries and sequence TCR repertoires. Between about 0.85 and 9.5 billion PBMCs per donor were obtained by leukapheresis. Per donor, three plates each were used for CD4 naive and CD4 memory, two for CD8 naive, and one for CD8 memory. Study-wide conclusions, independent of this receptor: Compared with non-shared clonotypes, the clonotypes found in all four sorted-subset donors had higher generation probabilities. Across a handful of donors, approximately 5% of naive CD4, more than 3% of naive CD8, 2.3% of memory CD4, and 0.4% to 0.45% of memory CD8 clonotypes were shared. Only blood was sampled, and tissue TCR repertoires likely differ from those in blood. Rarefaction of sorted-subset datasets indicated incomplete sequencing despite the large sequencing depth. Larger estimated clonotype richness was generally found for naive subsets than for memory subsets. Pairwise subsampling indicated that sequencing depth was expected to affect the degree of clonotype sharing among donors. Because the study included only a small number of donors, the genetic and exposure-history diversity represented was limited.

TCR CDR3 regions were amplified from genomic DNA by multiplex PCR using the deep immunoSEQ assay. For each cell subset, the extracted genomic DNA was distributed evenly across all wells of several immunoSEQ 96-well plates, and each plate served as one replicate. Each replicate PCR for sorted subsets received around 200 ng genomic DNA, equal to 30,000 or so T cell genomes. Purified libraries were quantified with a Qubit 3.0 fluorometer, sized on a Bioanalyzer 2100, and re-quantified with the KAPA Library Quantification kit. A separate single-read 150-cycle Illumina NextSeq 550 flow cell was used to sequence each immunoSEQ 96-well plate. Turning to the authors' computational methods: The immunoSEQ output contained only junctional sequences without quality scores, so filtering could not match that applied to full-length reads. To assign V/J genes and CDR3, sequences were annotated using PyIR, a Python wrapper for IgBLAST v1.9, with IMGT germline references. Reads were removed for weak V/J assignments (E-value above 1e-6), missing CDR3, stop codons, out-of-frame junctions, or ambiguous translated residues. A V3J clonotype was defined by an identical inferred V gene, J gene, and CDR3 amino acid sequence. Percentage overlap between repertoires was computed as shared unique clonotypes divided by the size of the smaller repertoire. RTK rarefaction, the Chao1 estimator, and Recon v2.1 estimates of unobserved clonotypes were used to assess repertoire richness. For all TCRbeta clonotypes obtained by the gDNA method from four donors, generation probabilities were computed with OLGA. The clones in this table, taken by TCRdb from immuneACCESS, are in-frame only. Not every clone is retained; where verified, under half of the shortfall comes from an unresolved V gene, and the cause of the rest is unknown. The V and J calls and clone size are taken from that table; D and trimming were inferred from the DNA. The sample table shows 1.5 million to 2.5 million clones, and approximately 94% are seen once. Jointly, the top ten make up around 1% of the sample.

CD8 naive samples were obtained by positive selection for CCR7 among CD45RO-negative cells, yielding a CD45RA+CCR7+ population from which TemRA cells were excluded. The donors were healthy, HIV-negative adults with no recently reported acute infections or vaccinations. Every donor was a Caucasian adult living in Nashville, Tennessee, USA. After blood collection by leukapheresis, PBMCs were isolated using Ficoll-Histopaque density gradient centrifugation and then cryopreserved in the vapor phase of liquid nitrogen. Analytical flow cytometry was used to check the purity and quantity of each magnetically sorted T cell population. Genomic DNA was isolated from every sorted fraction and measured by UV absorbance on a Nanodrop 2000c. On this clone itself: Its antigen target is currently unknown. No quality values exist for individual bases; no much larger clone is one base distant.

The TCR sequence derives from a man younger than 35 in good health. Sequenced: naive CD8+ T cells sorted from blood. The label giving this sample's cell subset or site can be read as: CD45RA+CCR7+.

The CDR3 corresponds to CASGQTSGANVLTF. DNA sequence: TGTGCCAGCGGCCAGACCTCTGGGGCCAACGTCCTGACTTTC. This chain is built from TRBV7-9 and TRBJ2-6, with the identity of the D gene unclear. A distance of 8 bases separates the germline ends of V and J, which lose 8 bases and 0 bases respectively. The CDR3 runs 14 amino acids, cysteine and phenylalanine included. The retained sequence is limited to the CDR3, 42 bases, with the frame set at the first base. According to the germline V gene (reference sequence), CDR1 reads SEHNR and CDR2 reads FQNEAQ.